One sample yielded the 29 T cell receptor beta chains listed below, sequenced in a study of CD8+ T cells in alopecia areata. RNA, once extracted, was reverse transcribed into cDNA for use as the sequencing template. Libraries were prepared by immunoSEQ multiplex PCR; TCRdb keeps only in-frame clonotypes and omits some of them. This table has more than 95,000 clones, 55% to 65% appearing once. Sample: CD4+ T cells sorted from blood. These receptors were obtained from a human donor in good health.

The chain carries TRBV9 and TRBJ2-1; D remains unclear. V lost 4 bases and J lost 7, with 12 bases in between. The CDR3 length is 13 residues. Per germline, CDR1 SGDLS and CDR2 YYNGEE. For the CDR3, the DNA is TGTGCCAGCAGCCCCGCGTTTGGGAATGAGCAGTTCTTC. As protein: CASSPAFGNEQFF.

This chain connects TRBV6-5 to TRBJ2-3; 7 positions match TRBD1. Germline lookup yields CDR1 MNHEY and CDR2 SVGAGI. The CDR3 sequence is 14 residues long. The V segment lost 5 bases and the J segment 4 bases; nucleotides outside the gene matches: 6. The CDR3 DNA follows: TGTGCCAGCAGTCCAGGGGGATGGTCAGATACGCAGTATTTT. Its translation: CASSPGGWSDTQYF.

This clone was observed a handful of times. The chain joins TRBV5-1 to TRBJ2-7; the match to TRBD2 covers 11 bases. V lost 3 bases, J lost 0 bases, and 17 bases stayed unmatched. CDR3 length equals 20 residues. Germline V lookup: CDR1 SGHRS, CDR2 YFSETQ. The CDR3 here is CASSSSFGRLAGGISYEQYF. CDR3 nucleotide sequence: TGCGCCAGCAGCTCCTCGTTCGGACGGCTAGCGGGGGGAATCTCCTACGAGCAGTACTTC.

J is TRBJ1-2 and V is TRBV7-3; no reliable D call. Trimming cost V 1 base and J 7 bases, with 10 bases left between them. The CDR3 is 13 residues long. From germline, CDR1 is SGHTA and CDR2 FQGTGA. CDR3 DNA: TGTGCCAGCAGCTTAAAGGGAGGGTTTGGCTACACCTTC. It is translated as CASSLKGGFGYTF.

The sample holds a few counts of this clone. This chain connects TRBV28 to TRBJ2-5; unclear D gene. The CDR3 is 14 amino acids. Per germline, CDR1 MDHEN and CDR2 SYDVKM. Trimming took 7 bases from V and 1 from J, leaving 13 bases between them. CDR3 sequence reads: CASILGGSQETQYF. The CDR3 DNA reads TGTGCCAGCATCTTGGGTGGCAGCCAAGAGACCCAGTACTTC. Together with reference TRBV28 and TRBJ2-5, the CDR3 gives the full variable domain: DVKVTQSSRYLVKRTGEKVFLECVQDMDHENMFWYRQDPGLGLRLIYFSYDVKMKEKGDIPEGYSVSREKKERFSLILESASTNQTSMYLCASILGGSQETQYFGPGTRLLVL.

The chain has TRBV14 and TRBJ1-2, with D maybe TRBD1 (6 bases). Germline CDR1 SGHDN, CDR2 FVKESK. V lost 0 bases to trimming and J lost 8 bases, with 13 bases between them. The CDR3 sequence is 14 residues long. The CDR3 DNA follows: TGTGCCAGCAGCCAAGATCCAGGGGTCAGGGGCTACACCTTC. Encoded protein: CASSQDPGVRGYTF.

This rearrangement joins TRBV30 to TRBJ2-5, with D uncertain. With 6 bases removed from V and 5 bases from J, the gap between germline ends came to 13 bases. The CDR3 has 12 amino acids. The germline V gene encodes CDR1 GTSNPN and CDR2 SVGIG (reference sequence). The CDR3 region is CACSPAKETQYF. The CDR3 bases are TGTGCCTGTAGCCCGGCCAAGGAGACCCAGTACTTC. The full variable domain, in which reference TRBV30 and TRBJ2-5 provide the parts outside the CDR3, is SQTIHQWPATLVQPVGSPLSLECTVEGTSNPNLYWYRQAAGRGLQLLFYSVGIGQISSEVPQNLSASRPQDRQFILSSKKLLLSDSGFYLCACSPAKETQYFGPGTRLLVL.

J is TRBJ2-1 and V is TRBV4-1; 8 bases match TRBD2. Germline V gives CDR1 MGHRA, CDR2 YSYEKL. The junction had 4 bases not matched to a gene; V was cut back by 4 bases and J by 5 bases. This CDR3 spans 14 amino acids. CDR3 bases: TGCGCCAGCAGCCCCCATAGCGGGGACAATGAGCAGTTCTTC. Translated: CASSPHSGDNEQFF.

V is TRBV2 and J is TRBJ1-6, with a weak D call TRBD1 (5 bases). Germline loops: CDR1 SNHLY, CDR2 FYNNEI. Trimming took off 6 bases at V and 14 bases at J, with 23 bases between the two ends. The length of the CDR3 is 15 residues. The CDR3 bases are TGTGCCAGCAGCCCAGGGTCCAACACGTTTGGATCCCTCCACTTT. This translates into CASSPGSNTFGSLHF.

The rearrangement links TRBV5-4 to TRBJ2-7, with 12 bases aligning to TRBD1. Germline trimming cut 4 bases from V and 3 bases from J; bases unmatched to any gene: 8. This CDR3 contains 16 residues. The V gene's germline CDR1 is SGHNT and CDR2 YYREEE (reference sequence). The CDR3 DNA reads as TGTGCCAGCAGCCCGGAGGGGACAGGGGGCTTCTACGAGCAGTACTTC. Its protein product is CASSPEGTGGFYEQYF. The full variable domain, in which reference TRBV5-4 and TRBJ2-7 provide the parts outside the CDR3, is ETGVTQSPTHLIKTRGQQVTLRCSSQSGHNTVSWYQQALGQGPQFIFQYYREEENGRGNFPPRFSGLQFPNYSSELNVNALELDDSALYLCASSPEGTGGFYEQYFGPGTRLTVT.

The rearrangement uses TRBV28 and TRBJ1-1; D is undetermined. The CDR3 spans 15 residues. V lost 2 bases to trimming and J lost 0 bases, with 10 bases between them. Looked up from germline, CDR1 is MDHEN and CDR2 is SYDVKM. CDR3 sequence (DNA): TGTGCCAGCAGTTTACCTCCGGGCCTGAACACTGAAGCTTTCTTT. Amino acids: CASSLPPGLNTEAFF.

This clone was counted a few times. This chain joins TRBV5-6 and TRBJ2-5; 9 bases map to TRBD1. Per the germline V gene, CDR1 is SGHDT and CDR2 is YYEEEE. J was trimmed by 5 bases and V by 0 bases; bases with no gene match: 5. The CDR3 is 15 residues long. CDR3 residues: CASSLGQGVWETQYF. The CDR3 nucleotides read TGTGCCAGCAGCTTGGGACAGGGGGTATGGGAGACCCAGTACTTC.

About this clone itself: The same CDR3 can be traced to other DNA sequences in this sample. J is TRBJ1-6 and V is TRBV4-2; 8 bases align to TRBD1. The CDR3 sequence is 15 residues long. CDR1 and CDR2 (germline): LGHNA, YNFKEQ. J gave up 7 bases and V 3 bases, and 5 bases lay outside the gene matches. CDR3 bases: TGTGCCAGCAGCCAGACAAGACAGGGGAATTCACCCCTCCACTTT. It codes for CASSQTRQGNSPLHF.

The chain has TRBV30 and TRBJ1-5; the D is unclear. The CDR3 extends over 14 amino acids. The germline V gene encodes CDR1 GTSNPN and CDR2 SVGIG (reference sequence). V lost 3 bases, J lost 3 bases, and 12 bases lay in between. The CDR3 loop reads CAWSASVPNQPQHF. Written as DNA, the CDR3 is TGTGCCTGGAGCGCGAGTGTGCCCAATCAGCCCCAGCATTTT. Combining the CDR3 with reference TRBV30 and TRBJ1-5 gives the whole variable domain SQTIHQWPATLVQPVGSPLSLECTVEGTSNPNLYWYRQAAGRGLQLLFYSVGIGQISSEVPQNLSASRPQDRQFILSSKKLLLSDSGFYLCAWSASVPNQPQHFGDGTRLSIL.

Points on this clone: The sample carries other DNA sequences with the same CDR3. The chain uses TRBV9 and TRBJ1-6, with D hard to call. The length of the CDR3 is 12 residues. V was pared by 0 bases and J by 11 bases, with 6 bases between. In germline, CDR1 is SGDLS, CDR2 YYNGEE. Here the CDR3 DNA reads TGTGCCAGCAGCGTAGATAGGACACCCCTCCACTTT. It codes for CASSVDRTPLHF.

This clone appeared once. The chain uses TRBV29-1 and TRBJ1-5, with 10 bases identical to TRBD1. V dropped 6 bases and J dropped 0; count of bases not matched to a gene: 11. CDR3 length: 17 amino acids. Germline V lookup: CDR1 SQVTM, CDR2 ANQGSEA. The CDR3 protein is CSVRDGGTGASNQPQHF. CDR3 DNA: TGCAGCGTCCGGGATGGGGGGACAGGGGCTAGCAATCAGCCCCAGCATTTT.

The chain recombines TRBV4-1 with TRBJ1-3; unclear D gene. Germline loops: CDR1 MGHRA, CDR2 YSYEKL. V gave up 0 bases and J gave up 8 bases, with 14 bases separating them. This CDR3 is built from 15 residues. CDR3 in DNA: TGCGCCAGCAGCCAAGATCGGTTGGGCCTATACACCATATATTTT. Amino acids: CASSQDRLGLYTIYF.

V usage is TRBV19 and J usage is TRBJ2-1, with TRBD1 as a possible D gene (6 bases). Germline CDR1 and CDR2: LNHDA and SQIVND (reference sequence). V gave up 5 bases and J gave up 6 bases, with 14 bases separating them. This CDR3 region has 14 residues. In DNA, the CDR3 is TGTGCCAGTAGTGCCTACCCCAGGGGCAATGAGCAGTTCTTC. This gives the protein CASSAYPRGNEQFF.

This rearrangement joins TRBV29-1 to TRBJ1-3, with 9 bases fitting TRBD1. Germline CDR1 and CDR2: SQVTM and ANQGSEA. The ends lost 6 bases at V and 4 bases at J; junction bases unmatched: 4. The CDR3 loop spans 13 amino acids. CDR3 coding DNA: TGCAGCGTCTCGACAGGGGGAGGAAACACCATATATTTT. Encoded protein: CSVSTGGGNTIYF. Full variable domain (outside the CDR3, taken from reference TRBV29-1 and TRBJ1-3): SAVISQKPSRDICQRGTSLTIQCQVDSQVTMMFWYRQQPGQSLTLIATANQGSEATYESGFVIDKFPISRPNLTFSTLTVSNMSPEDSSIYLCSVSTGGGNTIYFGEGSWLTVV.

This clone was seen a few times. The V and J genes are TRBV29-1 and TRBJ2-7, with D perhaps TRBD1 (6 bases). CDR1 SQVTM and CDR2 ANQGSEA come from the germline V gene. The CDR3 contains 14 residues. Trimming cost V 6 bases and J 1 base, with 16 bases left between them. The CDR3 spells CSVHRVRPSYEQYF. In DNA form, the CDR3 reads TGCAGCGTCCACAGGGTTCGTCCTTCCTACGAGCAGTACTTC.

This chain's CDR3 is CASSLDVNSPLHF. Here the CDR3 DNA reads TGTGCCAGCAGCCTGGACGTAAATTCACCCCTCCACTTT. This rearrangement joins TRBV11-2 to TRBJ1-6; no clear D gene. Between the trimmed V and J ends, which lost 5 bases and 7 bases, there was a span of 9 bases. Germline V gene lookup returns CDR1 SGHAT and CDR2 FQNNGV. This CDR3 region has 13 residues. The entire variable domain, with the rest obtained from reference TRBV11-2 and TRBJ1-6, is as follows: EAGVAQSPRYKIIEKRQSVAFWCNPISGHATLYWYQQILGQGPKLLIQFQNNGVVDDSQLPKDRFSAERLKGVDSTLKIQPAKLEDSAVYLCASSLDVNSPLHFGNGTRLTVT.

J is TRBJ2-7 and V is TRBV19; tentatively, D is TRBD1 (5 bases). The V end was cut by 2 bases, the J end by 2 bases, with 13 bases between. The CDR3 is made up of 15 amino acids. CDR1 and CDR2 (germline): LNHDA, SQIVND (reference sequence). CDR3 sequence reads: CASSIRVGATYEQYF. CDR3 DNA sequence: TGTGCCAGTAGTATAAGAGTTGGGGCGACCTACGAGCAGTACTTC.

This chain connects TRBV27 to TRBJ1-3, with 7 bases matching TRBD1. V dropped 8 bases and J dropped 3; count of bases not matched to a gene: 10. The CDR3 consists of 15 residues. Germline CDR1 and CDR2: MNHEY and SMNVEV (reference sequence). CDR3 bases: TGTGCCAGCGGCCCGGGACAGAGCTTTGGAAACACCATATATTTT. This gives the protein CASGPGQSFGNTIYF.

The V and J genes are TRBV5-6 and TRBJ2-3, with 13 nucleotides matching TRBD2. The ends lost 4 bases at V and 6 bases at J; junction bases unmatched: 8. The CDR3 runs to 16 residues. Germline CDR1 and CDR2: SGHDT and YYEEEE. The chain's CDR3 is CASSGRTSGGYDTQYF. CDR3 bases: TGTGCCAGCAGCGGACGGACTAGCGGGGGTTATGATACGCAGTATTTT.

The chain employs TRBV6-5 and TRBJ1-1, with D tentatively TRBD1 (6 bases). The CDR3 is made up of 15 amino acids. V shed 7 bases and J shed 4 bases, with 19 bases lying between them. Germline-derived CDR1 and CDR2 are MNHEY and SVGAGI. The CDR3 region has the DNA TGTGCCAGCACCTCACTTGGGAGGGGGTTCACTGAAGCTTTCTTT. It yields the protein CASTSLGRGFTEAFF.

This chain links TRBV29-1 with TRBJ1-1, with no clear D. There are 11 residues in the CDR3. CDR1 and CDR2 from the germline V gene are SQVTM and ANQGSEA. The V gene lost 5 bases and the J gene lost 3 bases, with 7 bases spanning the gap. The CDR3 nucleotides read TGCAGCGTTTCCACGTACACTGAAGCTTTCTTT. This sequence encodes CSVSTYTEAFF.

The rearrangement uses TRBV5-1 and TRBJ2-5; TRBD1 matches 9 bases. Trimming took 4 bases from V and 5 from J; bases not matched to a gene: 6. The germline gives CDR1 SGHRS, CDR2 YFSETQ. The CDR3 consists of 14 residues. The CDR3 DNA reads as TGCGCCAGCAGCCAGCGACAGGGGGGGGAGACCCAGTACTTC. It codes for CASSQRQGGETQYF.

The chain employs TRBV7-8 and TRBJ2-1, with TRBD1 identical over 9 bases. This CDR3 contains 16 residues. Germline CDR1 reads SGHVS; CDR2 reads FQNEAQ. V lost 2 bases to trimming and J lost 2 bases; unmatched junction nucleotides: 4. For the CDR3, the DNA is TGTGCCAGCAGCTTAAAGACAGGGGGAGCCTACAATGAGCAGTTCTTC. Translated, it gives CASSLKTGGAYNEQFF. The full variable domain, its missing parts supplied by reference TRBV7-8 and TRBJ2-1, is GAGVSQSPRYKVAKRGQDVALRCDPISGHVSLFWYQQALGQGPEFLTYFQNEAQLDKSGLPSDRFFAERPEGSVSTLKIQRTQQEDSAVYLCASSLKTGGAYNEQFFGPGTRLTVL.

The chain employs TRBV6-8 and TRBJ2-5; 11 positions agree with TRBD2. In germline, CDR1 is MNHGY, CDR2 SAAAGT. Losses at the gene ends were 8 bases for V and 1 base for J; bases not matched to a gene: 6. CDR3 length: 15 residues. CDR3 loop: CASHRTSGPQETQYF. CDR3 sequence (DNA): TGTGCCAGCCACCGGACTAGCGGGCCCCAAGAGACCCAGTACTTC.